These 6 T cell receptor beta chains came from one sample sequenced in a study of shared clonotypes between healthy human individuals. Positively selected for CCR7, the CD45RO-negative cells used as naive CD8 cells excluded terminally differentiated effector memory CD45RA+ cells. Sequencing used immunoSEQ multiplex PCR; TCRdb keeps in-frame clones, though not all of them. The sample records 800,000 or so clones, around 96% being singletons. The sample consisted of naive CD8+ T cells sorted from blood. Source of these receptors: a man under 40 in good health.

The chain links TRBV13 to TRBJ1-5, with 10 positions matching TRBD1. CDR1 and CDR2 from the germline V gene are PRHDT and FYEKMQ (reference sequence). The CDR3 is made up of 16 amino acids. V was pared by 5 bases and J by 4 bases, with 8 bases of the junction left unmatched. CDR3: CASSRGTGQGNQPQHF. DNA of the CDR3: TGTGCCAGCAGCAGGGGGACGGGACAGGGGAATCAGCCCCAGCATTTT.

Note on this clone: Distinct nucleotide sequences in the sample also encode this CDR3. V and J are TRBV9 and TRBJ2-3; D is unclear. Trimming took off 3 bases at V and 0 bases at J, with 2 bases between the two ends. The CDR3 sequence is 12 residues long. Germline loops: CDR1 SGDLS, CDR2 YYNGEE. CDR3 region: CASSGSTDTQYF. CDR3 nucleotides: TGTGCCAGCAGCGGTAGCACAGATACGCAGTATTTT.

The chain combines TRBV27 with TRBJ1-5, with D possibly matching TRBD1 (6 bases). CDR1 is MNHEY, CDR2 SMNVEV, per germline (reference sequence). V was clipped by 2 bases and J by 3 bases, with 11 bases between them. The CDR3 is 15 residues long. The CDR3 protein is CASSLNSGANQPQHF. The DNA of the CDR3 is TGTGCCAGCAGTTTAAATTCGGGGGCCAATCAGCCCCAGCATTTT.

Of note for this clone: This same CDR3 is encoded by further DNA sequences in the sample. The CDR3 DNA reads as TGTGCCAGCAGTTACAGGCGAACCGGGGAGCTGTTTTTT. Translation: CASSYRRTGELFF. V and J are TRBV6-5 and TRBJ2-2; the D is unclear. The CDR3 extends over 13 amino acids. Germline lookup yields CDR1 MNHEY and CDR2 SVGAGI. The V end lost 2 bases, the J end lost 5 bases, and 6 bases lay between the germline ends.

This chain connects TRBV4-3 to TRBJ2-1; 8 bases line up with TRBD1. With V trimmed by 2 bases and J by 7 bases, 10 bases remained unmatched. In germline, CDR1 is LGHNA, CDR2 YSLEER. This CDR3 has 16 amino acids. In nucleotides, the CDR3 is TGCGCCAGCAGCCAAAGTCCGGGACAGGAAGGGAATGAGCAGTTCTTC. It translates to CASSQSPGQEGNEQFF.

The rearrangement links TRBV28 to TRBJ2-1, with D possibly matching TRBD2 (5 bases). The CDR3 is 14 residues long. The V end was cut by 6 bases, the J end by 8 bases, with 17 bases between. The germline V gene has CDR1 MDHEN and CDR2 SYDVKM. CDR3 residues: CASRFEGTGHEQFF. The CDR3 DNA sequence: TGTGCCAGCAGGTTTGAGGGCACCGGGCATGAGCAGTTCTTC.